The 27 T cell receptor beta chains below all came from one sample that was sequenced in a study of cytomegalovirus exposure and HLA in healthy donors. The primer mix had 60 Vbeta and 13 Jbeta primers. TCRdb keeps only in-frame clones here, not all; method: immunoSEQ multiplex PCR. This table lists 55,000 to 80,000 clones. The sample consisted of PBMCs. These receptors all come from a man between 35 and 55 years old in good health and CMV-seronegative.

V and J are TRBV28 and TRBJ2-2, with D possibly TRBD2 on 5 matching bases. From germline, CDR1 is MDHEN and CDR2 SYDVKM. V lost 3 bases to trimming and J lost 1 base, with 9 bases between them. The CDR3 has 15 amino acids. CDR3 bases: TGTGCCAGCAGTTTCGGAGGTGTGAACACCGGGGAGCTGTTTTTT. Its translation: CASSFGGVNTGELFF.

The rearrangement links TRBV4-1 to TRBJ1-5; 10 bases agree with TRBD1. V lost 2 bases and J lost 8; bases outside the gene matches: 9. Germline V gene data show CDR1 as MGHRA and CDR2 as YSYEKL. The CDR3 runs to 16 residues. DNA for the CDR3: TGCGCCAGCAGCCAACCCGGGACAGGGGTGAGAGAGCCCCAGCATTTT. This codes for CASSQPGTGVREPQHF.

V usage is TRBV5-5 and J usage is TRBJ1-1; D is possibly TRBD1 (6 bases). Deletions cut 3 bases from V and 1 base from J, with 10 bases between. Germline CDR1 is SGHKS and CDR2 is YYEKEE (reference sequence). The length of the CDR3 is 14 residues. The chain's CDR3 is CASSSRGTNTEAFF. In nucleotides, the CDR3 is TGTGCCAGCAGCTCAAGGGGGACGAACACTGAAGCTTTCTTT.

CDR3 sequence: CASSLRDRNYSNQPQHF. DNA for the CDR3: TGTGCCAGCAGCCTACGGGACAGAAATTATAGCAATCAGCCCCAGCATTTT. The chain employs TRBV7-3 and TRBJ1-5, with 7 bases that match TRBD1. J gave up 0 bases and V 5 bases, and 10 bases lay outside the gene matches. The CDR3 extends over 17 amino acids. Per germline, CDR1 SGHTA and CDR2 FQGTGA.

The CDR3 region is CASSHRQGVEKLFF. The CDR3 bases are TGTGCCAGCAGCCACCGACAGGGTGTTGAAAAACTGTTTTTT. V gene TRBV6-6 combines with J gene TRBJ1-4, with 7 bases fitting TRBD1. Losses at the gene ends were 6 bases for V and 7 bases for J; bases not matched to a gene: 8. Germline loops: CDR1 MNHNY, CDR2 SVGAGI (reference sequence). The length of the CDR3 is 14 residues.

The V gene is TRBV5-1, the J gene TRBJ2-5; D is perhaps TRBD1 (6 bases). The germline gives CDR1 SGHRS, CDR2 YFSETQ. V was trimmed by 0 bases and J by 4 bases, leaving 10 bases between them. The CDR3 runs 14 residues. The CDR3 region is CASSLGQGRETQYF. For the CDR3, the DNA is TGCGCCAGCAGCTTGGGGCAGGGGAGAGAGACCCAGTACTTC.

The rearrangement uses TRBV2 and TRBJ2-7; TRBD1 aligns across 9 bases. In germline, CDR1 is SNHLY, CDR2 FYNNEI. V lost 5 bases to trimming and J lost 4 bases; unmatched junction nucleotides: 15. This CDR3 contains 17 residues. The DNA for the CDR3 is TGTGCCAGCAGTTATATTATGGCGGGACAGGGCGGGTACGAGCAGTACTTC. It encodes CASSYIMAGQGGYEQYF.

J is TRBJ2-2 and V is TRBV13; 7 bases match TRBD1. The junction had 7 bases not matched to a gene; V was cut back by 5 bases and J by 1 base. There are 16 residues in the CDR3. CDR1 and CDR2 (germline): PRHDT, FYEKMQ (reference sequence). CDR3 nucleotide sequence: TGTGCCAGCAGCGCCCCGGGACAGCTGAACACCGGGGAGCTGTTTTTT. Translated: CASSAPGQLNTGELFF. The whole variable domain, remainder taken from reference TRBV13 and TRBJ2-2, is AAGVIQSPRHLIKEKRETATLKCYPIPRHDTVYWYQQGPGQDPQFLISFYEKMQSDKGSIPDRFSAQQFSDYHSELNMSSLELGDSALYFCASSAPGQLNTGELFFGEGSRLTVL.

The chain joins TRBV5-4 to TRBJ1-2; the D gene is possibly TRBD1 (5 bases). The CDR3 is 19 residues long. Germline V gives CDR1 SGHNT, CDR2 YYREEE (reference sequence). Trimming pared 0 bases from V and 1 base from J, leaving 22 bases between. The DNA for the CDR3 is TGTGCCAGCAGCTTGGTTGGCCGGGGGAGCAACCGACATAACTATGGCTACACCTTC. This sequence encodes CASSLVGRGSNRHNYGYTF.

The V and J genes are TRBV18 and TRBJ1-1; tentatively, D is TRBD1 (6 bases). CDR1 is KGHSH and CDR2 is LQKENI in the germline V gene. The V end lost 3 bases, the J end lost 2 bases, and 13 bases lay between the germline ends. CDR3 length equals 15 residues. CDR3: CASSPLDRYNTEAFF. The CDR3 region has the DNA TGTGCCAGCTCACCCCTAGACAGGTACAACACTGAAGCTTTCTTT. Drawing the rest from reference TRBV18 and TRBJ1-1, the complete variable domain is NAGVMQNPRHLVRRRGQEARLRCSPMKGHSHVYWYRQLPEEGLKFMVYLQKENIIDESGMPKERFSAEFPKEGPSILRIQQVVRGDSAAYFCASSPLDRYNTEAFFGQGTRLTVV.

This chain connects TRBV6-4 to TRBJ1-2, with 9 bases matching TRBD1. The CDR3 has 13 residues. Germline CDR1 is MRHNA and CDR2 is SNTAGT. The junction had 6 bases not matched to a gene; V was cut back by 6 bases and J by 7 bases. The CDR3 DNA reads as TGTGCCAGCAGATCCGGGACAGGGCTTGGCTACACCTTC. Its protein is CASRSGTGLGYTF.

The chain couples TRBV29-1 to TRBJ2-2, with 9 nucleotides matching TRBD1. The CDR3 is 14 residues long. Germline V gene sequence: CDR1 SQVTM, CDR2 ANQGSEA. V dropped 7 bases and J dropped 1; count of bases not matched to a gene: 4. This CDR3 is CSGGTGWNTGELFF. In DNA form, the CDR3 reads TGCAGCGGCGGGACAGGGTGGAACACCGGGGAGCTGTTTTTT.

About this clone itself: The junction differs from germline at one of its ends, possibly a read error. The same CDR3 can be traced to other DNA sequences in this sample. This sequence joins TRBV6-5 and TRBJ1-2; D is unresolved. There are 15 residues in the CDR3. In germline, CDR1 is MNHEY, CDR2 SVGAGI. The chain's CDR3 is CASSYSLERNYGYTF. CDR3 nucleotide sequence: TGCGCCAGCAGTTATTCATTGGAGAGGAACTATGGCTACACCTTC.

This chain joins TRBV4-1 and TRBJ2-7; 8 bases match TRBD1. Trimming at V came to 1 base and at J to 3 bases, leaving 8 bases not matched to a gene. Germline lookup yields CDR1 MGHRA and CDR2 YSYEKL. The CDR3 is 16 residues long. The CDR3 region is CASSQVRGLGGYEQYF. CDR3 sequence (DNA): TGCGCCAGCAGCCAAGTCAGGGGGCTCGGAGGCTACGAGCAGTACTTC.

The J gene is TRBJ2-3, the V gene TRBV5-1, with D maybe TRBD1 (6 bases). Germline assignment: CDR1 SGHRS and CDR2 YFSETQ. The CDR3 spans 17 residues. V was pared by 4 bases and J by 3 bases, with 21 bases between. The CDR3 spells CASSLQGPPSRTDTQYF. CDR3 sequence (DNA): TGCGCCAGCAGCCTACAGGGACCCCCTTCTAGGACAGATACGCAGTATTTT.

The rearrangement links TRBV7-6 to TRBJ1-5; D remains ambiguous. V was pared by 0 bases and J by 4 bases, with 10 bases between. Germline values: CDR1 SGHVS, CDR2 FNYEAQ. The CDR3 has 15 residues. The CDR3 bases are TGTGCCAGCAGCTTAGCGTTGGCGGGAAATCAGCCCCAGCATTTT. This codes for CASSLALAGNQPQHF.

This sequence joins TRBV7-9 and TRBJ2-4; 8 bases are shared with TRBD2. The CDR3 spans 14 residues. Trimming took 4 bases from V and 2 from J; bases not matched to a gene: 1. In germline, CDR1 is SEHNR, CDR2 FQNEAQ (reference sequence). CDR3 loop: CASSSGGPKNIQYF. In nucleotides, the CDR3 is TGTGCCAGCAGCTCGGGGGGGCCCAAAAACATTCAGTACTTC.

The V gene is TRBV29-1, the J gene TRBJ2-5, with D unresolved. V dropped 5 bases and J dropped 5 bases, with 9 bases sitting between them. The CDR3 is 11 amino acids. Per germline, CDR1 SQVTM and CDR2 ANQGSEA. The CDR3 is CSVRLGETQYF. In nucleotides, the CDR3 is TGCAGCGTTCGACTCGGGGAGACCCAGTACTTC.

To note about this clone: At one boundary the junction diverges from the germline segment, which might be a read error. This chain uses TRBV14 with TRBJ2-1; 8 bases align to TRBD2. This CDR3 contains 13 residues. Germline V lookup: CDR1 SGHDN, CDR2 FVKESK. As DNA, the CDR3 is TGTGCCAGCAGCGAGAATAGAGCGGGGGCGGGGATCTTC. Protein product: CASSENRAGAGIF.

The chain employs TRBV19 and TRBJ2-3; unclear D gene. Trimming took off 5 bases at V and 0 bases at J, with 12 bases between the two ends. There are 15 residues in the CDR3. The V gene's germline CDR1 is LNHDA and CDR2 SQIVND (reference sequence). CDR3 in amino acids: CASSDTHASTDTQYF. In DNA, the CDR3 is TGTGCCAGTAGTGACACCCACGCTAGCACAGATACGCAGTATTTT.

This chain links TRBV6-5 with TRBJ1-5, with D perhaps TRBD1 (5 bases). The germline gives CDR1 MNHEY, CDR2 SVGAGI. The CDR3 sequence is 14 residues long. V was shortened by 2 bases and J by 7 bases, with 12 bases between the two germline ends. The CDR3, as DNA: TGTGCCAGCAGTTACAGCTCAGGGAAACAGCCCCAGCATTTT. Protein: CASSYSSGKQPQHF.

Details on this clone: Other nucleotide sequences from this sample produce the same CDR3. The CDR3 loop is CASSQDRDYGYTF. The CDR3, as DNA: TGCGCCAGCAGCCAAGACAGGGACTATGGCTACACCTTC. The V and J genes are TRBV4-1 and TRBJ1-2, with D maybe TRBD1 (5 bases). Trimming pared 0 bases from V and 3 bases from J, leaving 5 bases between. This CDR3 is 13 amino acids long. Looked up from germline, CDR1 is MGHRA and CDR2 is YSYEKL.

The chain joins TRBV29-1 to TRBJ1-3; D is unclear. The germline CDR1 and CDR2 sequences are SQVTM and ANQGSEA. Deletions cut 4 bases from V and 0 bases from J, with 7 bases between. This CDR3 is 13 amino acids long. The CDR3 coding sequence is TGCAGCGTTGTGATCAGCTCTGGAAACACCATATATTTT. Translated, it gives CSVVISSGNTIYF.

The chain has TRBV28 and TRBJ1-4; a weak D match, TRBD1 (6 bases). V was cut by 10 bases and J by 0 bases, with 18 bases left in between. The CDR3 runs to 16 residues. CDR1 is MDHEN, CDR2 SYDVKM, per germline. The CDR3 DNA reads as TGTGCCACCACAGGCGGGGGCACGGCAACTAATGAAAAACTGTTTTTT. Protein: CATTGGGTATNEKLFF.

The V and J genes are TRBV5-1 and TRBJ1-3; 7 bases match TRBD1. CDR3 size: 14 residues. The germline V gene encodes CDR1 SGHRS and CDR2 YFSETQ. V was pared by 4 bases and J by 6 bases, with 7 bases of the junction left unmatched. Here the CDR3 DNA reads TGCGCCAGCAGCGTCCGACAGGGAGAAAACACCATATATTTT. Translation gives CASSVRQGENTIYF.

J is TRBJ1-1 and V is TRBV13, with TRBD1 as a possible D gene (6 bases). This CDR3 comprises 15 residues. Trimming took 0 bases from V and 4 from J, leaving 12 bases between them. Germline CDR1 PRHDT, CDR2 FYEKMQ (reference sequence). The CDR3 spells CASSLGEGEGTEAFF. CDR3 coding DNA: TGTGCCAGCAGCTTAGGGGAGGGGGAGGGCACTGAAGCTTTCTTT.

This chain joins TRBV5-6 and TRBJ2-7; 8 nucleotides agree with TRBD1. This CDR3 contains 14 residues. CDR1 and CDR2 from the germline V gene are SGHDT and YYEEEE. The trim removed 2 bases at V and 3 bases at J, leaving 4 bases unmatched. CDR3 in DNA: TGTGCCAGCAGCTTCCGGGACAGGATCTACGAGCAGTACTTC. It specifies CASSFRDRIYEQYF.